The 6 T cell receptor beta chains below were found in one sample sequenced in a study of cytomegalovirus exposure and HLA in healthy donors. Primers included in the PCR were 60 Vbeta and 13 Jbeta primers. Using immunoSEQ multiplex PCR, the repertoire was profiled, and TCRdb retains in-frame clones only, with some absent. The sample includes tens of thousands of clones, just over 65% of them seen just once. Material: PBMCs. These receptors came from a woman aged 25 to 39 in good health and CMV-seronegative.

The CDR3 sequence is CASSIAGTGGSRDYGYTF. In nucleotides, the CDR3 is TGCGCCAGCAGTATCGCCGGGACAGGGGGCTCTAGGGACTATGGCTACACCTTC. The chain is built from TRBV10-1 and TRBJ1-2, with 12 bases identical to TRBD1. Losses at the gene ends were 5 bases for V and 3 bases for J; bases not matched to a gene: 13. The V gene's germline CDR1 is WNHNN and CDR2 SYGVQD (reference sequence). The CDR3 runs 18 residues.

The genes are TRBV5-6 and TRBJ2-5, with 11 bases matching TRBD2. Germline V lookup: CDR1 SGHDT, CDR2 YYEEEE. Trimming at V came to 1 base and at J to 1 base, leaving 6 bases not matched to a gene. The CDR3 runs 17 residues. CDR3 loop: CASSLISTSGGQETQYF. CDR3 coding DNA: TGTGCCAGCAGCTTGATTAGTACTAGCGGGGGCCAAGAGACCCAGTACTTC. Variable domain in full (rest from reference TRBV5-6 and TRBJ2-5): DAGVTQSPTHLIKTRGQQVTLRCSPKSGHDTVSWYQQALGQGPQFIFQYYEEEERQRGNFPDRFSGHQFPNYSSELNVNALLLGDSALYLCASSLISTSGGQETQYFGPGTRLLVL.

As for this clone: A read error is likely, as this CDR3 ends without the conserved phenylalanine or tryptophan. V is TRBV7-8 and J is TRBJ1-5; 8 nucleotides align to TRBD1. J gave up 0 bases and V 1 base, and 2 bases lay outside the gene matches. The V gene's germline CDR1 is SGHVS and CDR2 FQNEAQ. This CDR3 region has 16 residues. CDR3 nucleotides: TGTGCCAGCAGCTTAGGGGGACAGGTTAGCAATCAGCCCCAGCATGTT. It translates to CASSLGGQVSNQPQHV.

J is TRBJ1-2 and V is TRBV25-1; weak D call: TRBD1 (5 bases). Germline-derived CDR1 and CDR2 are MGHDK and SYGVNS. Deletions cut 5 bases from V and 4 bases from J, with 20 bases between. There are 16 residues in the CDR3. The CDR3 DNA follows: TGTGCCAGCAGTCCCTTGTTGGGGGGTGGAGGCTATGGCTACACCTTC. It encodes CASSPLLGGGGYGYTF.

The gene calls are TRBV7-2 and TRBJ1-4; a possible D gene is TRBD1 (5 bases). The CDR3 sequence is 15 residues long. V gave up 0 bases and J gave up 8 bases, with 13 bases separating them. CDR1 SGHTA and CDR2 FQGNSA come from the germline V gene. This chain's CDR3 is CASSLAGRVGEKLFF. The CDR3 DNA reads TGTGCCAGCAGCTTAGCCGGCAGGGTCGGGGAAAAACTGTTTTTT.

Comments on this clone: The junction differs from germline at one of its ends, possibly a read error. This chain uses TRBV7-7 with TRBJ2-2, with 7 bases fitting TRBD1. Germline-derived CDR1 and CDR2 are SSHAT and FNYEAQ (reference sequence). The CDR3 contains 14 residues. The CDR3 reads CASRTGVDTGELFF. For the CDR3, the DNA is TGTGCTAGCAGAACAGGGGTGGACACCGGGGAGCTGTTTTTT.